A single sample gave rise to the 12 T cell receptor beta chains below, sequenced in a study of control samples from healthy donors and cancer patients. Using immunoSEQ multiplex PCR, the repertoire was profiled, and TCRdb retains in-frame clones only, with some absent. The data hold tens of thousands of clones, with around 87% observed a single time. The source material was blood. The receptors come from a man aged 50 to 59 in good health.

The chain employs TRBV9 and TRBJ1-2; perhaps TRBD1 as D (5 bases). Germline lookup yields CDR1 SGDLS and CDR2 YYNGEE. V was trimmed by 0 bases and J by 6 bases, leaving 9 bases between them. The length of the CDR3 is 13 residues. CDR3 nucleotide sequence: TGTGCCAGCAGCGTAGAGGGGCCCCATGGCTACACCTTC. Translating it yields CASSVEGPHGYTF.

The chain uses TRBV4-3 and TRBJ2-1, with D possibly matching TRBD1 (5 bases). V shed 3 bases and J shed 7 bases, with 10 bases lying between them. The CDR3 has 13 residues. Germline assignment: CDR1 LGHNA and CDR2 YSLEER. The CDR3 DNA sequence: TGCGCCAGCAGCCACGAAAGGGGTAATGAGCAGTTCTTC. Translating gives CASSHERGNEQFF.

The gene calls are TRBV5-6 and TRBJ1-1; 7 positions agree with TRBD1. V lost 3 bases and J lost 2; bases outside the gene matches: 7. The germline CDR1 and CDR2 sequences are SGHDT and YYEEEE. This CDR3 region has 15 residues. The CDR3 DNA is TGTGCCAGCAGCTGGAGACAGGGATACAACACTGAAGCTTTCTTT. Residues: CASSWRQGYNTEAFF.

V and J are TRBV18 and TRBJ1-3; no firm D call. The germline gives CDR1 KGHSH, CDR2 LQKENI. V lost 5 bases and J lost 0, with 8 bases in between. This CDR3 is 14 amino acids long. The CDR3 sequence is CASSEESSGNTIYF. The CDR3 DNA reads TGTGCCAGCTCAGAAGAGAGCTCTGGAAACACCATATATTTT.

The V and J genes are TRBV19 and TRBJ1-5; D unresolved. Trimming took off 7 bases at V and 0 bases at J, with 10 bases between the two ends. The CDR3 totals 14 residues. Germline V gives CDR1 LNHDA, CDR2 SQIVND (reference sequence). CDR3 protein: CASMEVYSNQPQHF. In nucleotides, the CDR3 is TGTGCCAGTATGGAGGTTTATAGCAATCAGCCCCAGCATTTT.

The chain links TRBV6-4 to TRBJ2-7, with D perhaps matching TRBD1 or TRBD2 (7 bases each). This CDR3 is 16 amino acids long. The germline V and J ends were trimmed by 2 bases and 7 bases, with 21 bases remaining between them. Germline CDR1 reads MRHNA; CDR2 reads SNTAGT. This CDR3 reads CASSDLRQGGAEEQYV. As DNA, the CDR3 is TGTGCCAGCAGTGACCTAAGACAGGGAGGGGCGGAGGAGCAGTACGTC.

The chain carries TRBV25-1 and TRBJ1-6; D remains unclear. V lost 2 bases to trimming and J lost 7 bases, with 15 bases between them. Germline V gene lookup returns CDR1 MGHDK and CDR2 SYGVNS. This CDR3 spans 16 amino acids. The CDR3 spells CASSERGRTFNSPLHF. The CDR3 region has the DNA TGTGCCAGCAGTGAACGCGGAAGAACGTTCAATTCACCCCTCCACTTT.

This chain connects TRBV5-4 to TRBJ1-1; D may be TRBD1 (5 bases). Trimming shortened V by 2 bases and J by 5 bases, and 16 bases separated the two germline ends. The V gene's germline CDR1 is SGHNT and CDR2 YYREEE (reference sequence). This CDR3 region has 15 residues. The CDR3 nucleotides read TGTGCCAGCAGCTTCCCTCTGGGGGGGGAGACTGAAGCTTTCTTT. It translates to CASSFPLGGETEAFF.

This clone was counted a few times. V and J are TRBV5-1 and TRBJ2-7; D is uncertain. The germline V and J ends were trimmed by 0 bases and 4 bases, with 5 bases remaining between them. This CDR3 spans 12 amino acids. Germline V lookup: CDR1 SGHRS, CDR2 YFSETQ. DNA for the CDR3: TGCGCCAGCAGCTTGGGGGGTTACGAGCAGTACTTC. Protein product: CASSLGGYEQYF.

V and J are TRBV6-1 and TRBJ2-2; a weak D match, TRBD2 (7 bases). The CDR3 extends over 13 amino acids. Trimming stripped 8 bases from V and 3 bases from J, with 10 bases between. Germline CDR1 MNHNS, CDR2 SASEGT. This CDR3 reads CASGGADTGELFF. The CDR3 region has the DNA TGTGCCAGCGGGGGGGCGGACACCGGGGAGCTGTTTTTT.

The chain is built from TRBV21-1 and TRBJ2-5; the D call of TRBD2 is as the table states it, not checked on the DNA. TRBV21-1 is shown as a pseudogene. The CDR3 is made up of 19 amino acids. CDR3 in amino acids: CASSPLEGLAGPGAETQYF. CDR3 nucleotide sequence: TGTGCCAGCAGCCCCCTGGAAGGGCTAGCGGGTCCCGGTGCAGAGACCCAGTACTTC.

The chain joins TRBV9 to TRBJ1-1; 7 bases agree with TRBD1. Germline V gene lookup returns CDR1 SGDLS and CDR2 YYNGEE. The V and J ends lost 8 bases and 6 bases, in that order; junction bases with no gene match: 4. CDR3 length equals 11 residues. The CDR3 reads CASQGEAEAFF. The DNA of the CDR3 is TGTGCCAGTCAGGGGGAGGCTGAAGCTTTCTTT.